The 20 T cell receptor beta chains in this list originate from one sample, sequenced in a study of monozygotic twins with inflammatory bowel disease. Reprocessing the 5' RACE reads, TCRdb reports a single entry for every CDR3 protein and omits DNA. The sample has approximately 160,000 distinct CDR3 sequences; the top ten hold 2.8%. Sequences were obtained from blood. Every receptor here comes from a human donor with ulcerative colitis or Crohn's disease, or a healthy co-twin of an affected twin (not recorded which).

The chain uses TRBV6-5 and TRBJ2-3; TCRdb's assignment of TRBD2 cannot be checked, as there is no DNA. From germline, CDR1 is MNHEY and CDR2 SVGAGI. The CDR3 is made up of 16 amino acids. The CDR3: CASSYSTSGNTDTQYF.

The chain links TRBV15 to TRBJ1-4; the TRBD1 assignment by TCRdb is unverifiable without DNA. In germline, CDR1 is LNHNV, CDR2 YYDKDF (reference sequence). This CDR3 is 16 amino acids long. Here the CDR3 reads CATSRDPGTGSEKLFF.

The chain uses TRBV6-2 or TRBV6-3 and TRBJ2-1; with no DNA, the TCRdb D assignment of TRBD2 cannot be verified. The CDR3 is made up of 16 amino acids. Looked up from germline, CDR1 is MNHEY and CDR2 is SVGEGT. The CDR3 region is CASSYSRRGREDEQFF.

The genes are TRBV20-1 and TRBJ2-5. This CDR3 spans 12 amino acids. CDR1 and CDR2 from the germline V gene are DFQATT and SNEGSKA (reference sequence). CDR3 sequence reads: CSARPRLETQYF.

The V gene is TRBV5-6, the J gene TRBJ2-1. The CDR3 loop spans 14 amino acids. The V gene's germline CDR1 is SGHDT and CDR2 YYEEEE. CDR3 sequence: CASRQTSARSPQFF.

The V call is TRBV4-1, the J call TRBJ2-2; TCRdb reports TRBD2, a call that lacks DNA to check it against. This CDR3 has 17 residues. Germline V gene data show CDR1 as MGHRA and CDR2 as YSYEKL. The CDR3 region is CASTQEPLAGGPSELFF.

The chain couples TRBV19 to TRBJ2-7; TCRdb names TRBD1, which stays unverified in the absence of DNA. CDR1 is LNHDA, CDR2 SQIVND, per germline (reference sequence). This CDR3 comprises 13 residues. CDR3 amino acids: CATRDRGSNEQYF.

CDR3 residues: CASSPWTGSSYEQYF. V and J are TRBV3-1 and TRBJ2-7; the TCRdb call, TRBD1, lacks DNA for checking. Germline V CDR1 and CDR2: LGHDT, YNNKEL (reference sequence). This CDR3 comprises 15 residues.

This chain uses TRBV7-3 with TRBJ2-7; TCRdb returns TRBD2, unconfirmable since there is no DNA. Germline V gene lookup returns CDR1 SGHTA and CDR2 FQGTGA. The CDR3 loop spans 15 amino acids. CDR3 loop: CASSVGVAGAYEQYF.

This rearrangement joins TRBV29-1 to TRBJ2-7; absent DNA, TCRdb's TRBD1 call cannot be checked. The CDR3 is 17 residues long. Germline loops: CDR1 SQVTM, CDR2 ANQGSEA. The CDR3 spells CSVEGGQGFSSRYEQYF.

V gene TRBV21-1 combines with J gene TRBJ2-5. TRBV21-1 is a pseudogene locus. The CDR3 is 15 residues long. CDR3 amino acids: CASSKVQTGKETQYF.

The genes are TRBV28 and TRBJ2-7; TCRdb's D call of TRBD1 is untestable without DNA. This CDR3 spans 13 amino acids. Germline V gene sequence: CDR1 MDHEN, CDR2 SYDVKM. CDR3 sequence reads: CASSWDISYEQYF.

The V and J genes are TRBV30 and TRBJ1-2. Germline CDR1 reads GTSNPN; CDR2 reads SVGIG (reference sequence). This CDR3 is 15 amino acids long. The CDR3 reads CAWTRADSYFYGYTF.

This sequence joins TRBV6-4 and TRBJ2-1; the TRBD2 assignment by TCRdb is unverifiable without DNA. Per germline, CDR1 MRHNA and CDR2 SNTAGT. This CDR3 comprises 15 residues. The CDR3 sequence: CASSSDFLGTNEQFF.

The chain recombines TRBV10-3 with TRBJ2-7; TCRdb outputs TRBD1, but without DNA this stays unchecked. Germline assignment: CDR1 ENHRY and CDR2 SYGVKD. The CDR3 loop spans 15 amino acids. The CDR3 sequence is CAISEPRDRGYEQYF.

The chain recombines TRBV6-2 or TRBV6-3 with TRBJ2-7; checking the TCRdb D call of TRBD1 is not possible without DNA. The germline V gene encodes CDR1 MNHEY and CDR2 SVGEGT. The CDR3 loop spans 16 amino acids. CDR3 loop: CASRPSDRVLPYEQYF.

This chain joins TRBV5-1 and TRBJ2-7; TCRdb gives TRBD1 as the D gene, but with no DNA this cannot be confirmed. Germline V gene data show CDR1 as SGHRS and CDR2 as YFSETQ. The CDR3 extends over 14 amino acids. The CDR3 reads CASSLRDRAYEQYF.

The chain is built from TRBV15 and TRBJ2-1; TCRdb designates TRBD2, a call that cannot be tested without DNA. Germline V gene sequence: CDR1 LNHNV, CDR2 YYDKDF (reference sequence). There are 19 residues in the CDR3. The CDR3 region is CATSREGLAVESSYNEQFF.

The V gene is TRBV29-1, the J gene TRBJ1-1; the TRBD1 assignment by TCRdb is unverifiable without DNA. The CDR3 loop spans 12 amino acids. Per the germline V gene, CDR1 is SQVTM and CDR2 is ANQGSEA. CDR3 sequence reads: CSARNGGTEAFF. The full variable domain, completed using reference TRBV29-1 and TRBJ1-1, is SAVISQKPSRDICQRGTSLTIQCQVDSQVTMMFWYRQQPGQSLTLIATANQGSEATYESGFVIDKFPISRPNLTFSTLTVSNMSPEDSSIYLCSARNGGTEAFFGQGTRLTVV.

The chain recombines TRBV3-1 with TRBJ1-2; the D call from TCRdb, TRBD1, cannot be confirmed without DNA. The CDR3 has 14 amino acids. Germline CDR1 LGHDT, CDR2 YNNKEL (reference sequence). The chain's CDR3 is CASSFGQGSNGYTF.